These 12 T cell receptor beta chains were sequenced from one sample in a study of CD8 T cells in Susac syndrome (dated by TCRdb to between 2018 and 2021). Libraries came from the immunoSEQ multiplex PCR assay. RNA was extracted using the RNeasy kit, and roughly 0.5 to 1 ug of the RNA was reverse transcribed with random hexamers. TCRdb reanalyzed the raw reads on its own, using fastp at Q25 for trimming and MiXCR for clone calling, and kept in-frame beta chains. Here each entry gathers all rows of one CDR3 protein and keeps the most common genes and DNA. Within this sample are more than 90,000 distinct CDR3 sequences, with more than 85% of them counted one time only. The biggest ten clones account for around 0.085% of the sample. Sequenced material: CD4+ T cells from PBMCs. The source is a human donor with multiple sclerosis.

In nucleotides, the CDR3 is TGTGCCATCAGTGAAATACGACAGGGGGCGAAGGCCCACGAGCAGTACTTC. It encodes CAISEIRQGAKAHEQYF. This rearrangement joins TRBV10-3 to TRBJ2-7; 10 nucleotides agree with TRBD1. This CDR3 region has 17 residues. Trimming at V came to 3 bases and at J to 5 bases, leaving 13 bases not matched to a gene. CDR1 is ENHRY, CDR2 SYGVKD, per germline.

The rearrangement joins TRBV7-9 to TRBJ1-1; 7 bases fit TRBD1. Germline loops: CDR1 SEHNR, CDR2 FQNEAQ (reference sequence). The trim removed 4 bases at V and 7 bases at J, leaving 12 bases unmatched. CDR3 length equals 15 residues. The chain's CDR3 is CASSSIGQAAGEAFF. CDR3 DNA: TGTGCCAGCAGCTCTATAGGACAGGCCGCGGGTGAAGCTTTCTTT.

The chain is built from TRBV14 and TRBJ2-7, with TRBD2 identical over 15 bases. The CDR3 contains 14 residues. The ends lost 4 bases at V and 6 bases at J; junction bases unmatched: 1. Germline assignment: CDR1 SGHDN and CDR2 FVKESK. CDR3 sequence: CASSPGLAGGEQYF. CDR3 sequence (DNA): TGTGCCAGCAGCCCGGGACTAGCGGGGGGCGAGCAGTACTTC. The full variable domain, rest sourced from reference TRBV14 and TRBJ2-7, is EAGVTQFPSHSVIEKGQTVTLRCDPISGHDNLYWYRRVMGKEIKFLLHFVKESKQDESGMPNNRFLAERTGGTYSTLKVQPAELEDSGVYFCASSPGLAGGEQYFGPGTRLTVT.

The V call is TRBV7-2, the J call TRBJ2-2; TRBD2 matches 7 bases. Germline V gene lookup returns CDR1 SGHTA and CDR2 FQGNSA. The V segment lost 5 bases and the J segment 2 bases; nucleotides outside the gene matches: 8. The CDR3 is 16 residues long. Here the CDR3 DNA reads TGTGCCAGCAGCCTAGGAGCGGGGCCTAACACCGGGGAGCTGTTTTTT. Its translation is CASSLGAGPNTGELFF.

This chain connects TRBV20-1 to TRBJ2-1; tentatively, D is TRBD2 (6 bases). The germline gives CDR1 DFQATT, CDR2 SNEGSKA (reference sequence). This CDR3 region has 15 residues. V was pared by 6 bases and J by 6 bases, with 21 bases between. DNA of the CDR3: TGCAGTGCGTGGGGGGAACGGGACTGGACCAATGAGCAGTTCTTC. As protein: CSAWGERDWTNEQFF.

A single count supports this clonotype. DNA of the CDR3: TGCGCCAGCAGCTCCTGGAGGGGACAGGAAGAGACCCAGTACTTC. Its protein is CASSSWRGQEETQYF. The chain combines TRBV4-1 with TRBJ2-5, with TRBD1 identical over 8 bases. Germline trimming cut 5 bases from V and 3 bases from J; bases unmatched to any gene: 8. Germline CDR1 and CDR2: MGHRA and YSYEKL. The CDR3 sequence is 15 residues long.

The chain joins TRBV20-1 to TRBJ2-5, with 7 positions matching TRBD1. Germline CDR1 reads DFQATT; CDR2 reads SNEGSKA (reference sequence). This CDR3 region has 13 residues. The V and J ends lost 4 bases and 4 bases, in that order; junction bases with no gene match: 6. CDR3 DNA sequence: TGCAGTGCTACCACAGGGGCGGTAGAGACCCAGTACTTC. Translated, it gives CSATTGAVETQYF.

The rearrangement uses TRBV5-1 and TRBJ2-7; no definite D call. V lost 7 bases and J 0 bases, leaving 11 bases between the germline ends. CDR1 SGHRS and CDR2 YFSETQ come from the germline V gene. The CDR3 has 13 residues. CDR3 nucleotides: TGCGCCAGCCGCACACGTCCCTCCTACGAGCAGTACTTC. Amino acids: CASRTRPSYEQYF.

The chain carries TRBV20-1 and TRBJ2-2; maybe TRBD1 (5 bases). The CDR3 is 14 amino acids. The germline V gene encodes CDR1 DFQATT and CDR2 SNEGSKA (reference sequence). V shed 4 bases and J shed 3 bases, with 12 bases lying between them. The CDR3 sequence is CSATQGADTGELFF. CDR3 bases: TGCAGTGCTACGCAAGGGGCGGACACCGGGGAGCTGTTTTTT.

The V call is TRBV7-2, the J call TRBJ2-5, with D maybe TRBD2 (6 bases). Trimming removed 1 base at V and 4 bases at J, with 13 bases between. The CDR3 is 15 amino acids. Germline-derived CDR1 and CDR2 are SGHTA and FQGNSA. CDR3 nucleotide sequence: TGTGCCAGCAGCTTAGATTCGGGGAGGAGAGAGACCCAGTACTTC. It specifies CASSLDSGRRETQYF.

The rearrangement links TRBV7-2 to TRBJ1-1; the match to TRBD1 covers 11 bases. The CDR3 runs 13 residues. Looked up from germline, CDR1 is SGHTA and CDR2 is FQGNSA. Losses at the gene ends were 5 bases for V and 11 bases for J; bases not matched to a gene: 7. The CDR3, as DNA: TGTGCCAGCAGCCTAGGGACAGGGGGATCTGCTTTCTTT. It encodes CASSLGTGGSAFF.

This chain connects TRBV19 to TRBJ1-2; D is ambiguous. The CDR3 contains 13 residues. V shed 5 bases and J shed 8 bases, with 15 bases lying between them. In germline, CDR1 is LNHDA, CDR2 SQIVND (reference sequence). The CDR3 sequence: CASSAASPTGYTF. CDR3 coding DNA: TGTGCCAGTAGTGCTGCGTCTCCTACGGGCTACACCTTC.